This note documents a single TCR beta chain sequence. The sample has other DNA sequences that encode this CDR3 too. The sample is drawn from a study of blood T cell repertoires in COVID-19. Study at large: Some COVID-19 samples were acute and others convalescent; all came from the United States, Italy and Spain. The analysed material was cDNA or gDNA that came from T cells, B-cell-depleted T cells, or PBMCs.

Clones were sequenced by immunoSEQ multiplex PCR, and TCRdb holds only the in-frame ones, with some missing. Of roughly 300,000 clones listed, 70% to 90% are singletons. Cohorts were assigned according to the clinical history that participants reported. Either two negative PCRs, clearance, or symptom resolution qualified Cohort 3 donors as recovered. The sequencing sample was made of PBMCs or T cells enriched from blood (not recorded which). The receptor was isolated from a man in his thirties or forties who had recovered from COVID-19.

The CDR3 DNA is TGTGCCAGCAGCTTAGGACAGAACTATGGCTACACCTTC. It is translated as CASSLGQNYGYTF. This chain connects TRBV5-4 to TRBJ1-2, with D possibly TRBD1 on 6 matching bases. Germline lookup yields CDR1 SGHNT and CDR2 YYREEE (reference sequence). CDR3 length: 13 amino acids. Between the trimmed V and J ends, which lost 2 bases and 2 bases, there was a span of 7 bases.